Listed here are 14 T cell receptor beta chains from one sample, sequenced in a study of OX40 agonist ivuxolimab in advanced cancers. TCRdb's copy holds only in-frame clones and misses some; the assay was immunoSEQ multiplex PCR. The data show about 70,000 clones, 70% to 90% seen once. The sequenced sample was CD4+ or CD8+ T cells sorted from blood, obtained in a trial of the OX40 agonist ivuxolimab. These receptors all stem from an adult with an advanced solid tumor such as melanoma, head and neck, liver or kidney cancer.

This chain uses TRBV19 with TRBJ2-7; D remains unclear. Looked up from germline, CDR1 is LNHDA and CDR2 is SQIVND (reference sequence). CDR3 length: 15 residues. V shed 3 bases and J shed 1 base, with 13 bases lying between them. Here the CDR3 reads CASSMGQALSYEQYF. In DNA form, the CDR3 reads TGTGCCAGTAGTATGGGTCAGGCCCTATCCTACGAGCAGTACTTC.

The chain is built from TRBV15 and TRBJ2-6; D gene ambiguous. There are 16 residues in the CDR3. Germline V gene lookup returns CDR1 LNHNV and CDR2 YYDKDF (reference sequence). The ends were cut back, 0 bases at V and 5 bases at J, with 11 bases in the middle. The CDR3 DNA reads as TGTGCCACCAGCAGAGATCGCAGGTCTTGGGCCAACGTCCTGACTTTC. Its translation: CATSRDRRSWANVLTF. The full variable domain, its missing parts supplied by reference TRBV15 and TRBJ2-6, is DAMVIQNPRYQVTQFGKPVTLSCSQTLNHNVMYWYQQKSSQAPKLLFHYYDKDFNNEADTPDNFQSRRPNTSFCFLDIRSPGLGDTAMYLCATSRDRRSWANVLTFGAGSRLTVL.

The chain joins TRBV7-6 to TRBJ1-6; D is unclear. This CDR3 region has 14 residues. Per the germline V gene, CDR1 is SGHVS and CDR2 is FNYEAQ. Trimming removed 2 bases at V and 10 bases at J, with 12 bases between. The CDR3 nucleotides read TGTGCCAGCAGCTTAAGTCAGCTTAACTCACCCCTCCACTTT. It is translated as CASSLSQLNSPLHF.

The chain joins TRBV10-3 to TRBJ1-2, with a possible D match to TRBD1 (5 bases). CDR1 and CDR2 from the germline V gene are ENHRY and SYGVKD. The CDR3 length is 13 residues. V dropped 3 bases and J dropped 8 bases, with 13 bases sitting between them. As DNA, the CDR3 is TGTGCCATCAGTGAAGGGGCGCGCTGGGGCTACACCTTC. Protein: CAISEGARWGYTF.

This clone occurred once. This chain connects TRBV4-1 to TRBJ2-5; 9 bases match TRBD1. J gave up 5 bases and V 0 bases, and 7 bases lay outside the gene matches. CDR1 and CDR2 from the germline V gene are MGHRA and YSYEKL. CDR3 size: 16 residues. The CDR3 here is CASSQDRDRDRETQYF. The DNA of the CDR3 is TGCGCCAGCAGCCAAGATAGGGACAGGGATCGGGAGACCCAGTACTTC.

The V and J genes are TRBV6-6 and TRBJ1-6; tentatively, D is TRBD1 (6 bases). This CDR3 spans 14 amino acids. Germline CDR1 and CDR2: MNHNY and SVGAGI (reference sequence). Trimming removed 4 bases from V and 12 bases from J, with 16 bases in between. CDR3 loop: CASSFVQDSRPLHF. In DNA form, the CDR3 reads TGTGCCAGCAGTTTCGTACAGGACAGCCGACCCCTCCACTTT.

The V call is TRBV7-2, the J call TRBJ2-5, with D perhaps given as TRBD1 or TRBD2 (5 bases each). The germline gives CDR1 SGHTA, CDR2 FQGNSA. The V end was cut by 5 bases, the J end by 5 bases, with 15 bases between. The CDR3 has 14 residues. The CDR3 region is CASSVRTWGETQYF. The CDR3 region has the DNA TGTGCCAGCAGCGTTAGGACCTGGGGGGAGACCCAGTACTTC.

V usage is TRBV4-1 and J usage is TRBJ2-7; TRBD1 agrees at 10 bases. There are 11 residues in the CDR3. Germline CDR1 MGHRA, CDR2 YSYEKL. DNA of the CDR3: TGCGCCAGCAGCCAAGTGCGGACAGGGGGAGTC. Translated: CASSQVRTGGV.

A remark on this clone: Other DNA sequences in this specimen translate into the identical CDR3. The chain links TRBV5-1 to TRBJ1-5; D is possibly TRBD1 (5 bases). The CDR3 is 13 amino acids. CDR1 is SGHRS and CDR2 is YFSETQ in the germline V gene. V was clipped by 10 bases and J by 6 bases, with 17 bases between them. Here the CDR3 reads CASSPGGGQPQHF. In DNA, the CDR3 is TGCGCCTCCTCCCCGGGTGGGGGTCAGCCCCAGCATTTT.

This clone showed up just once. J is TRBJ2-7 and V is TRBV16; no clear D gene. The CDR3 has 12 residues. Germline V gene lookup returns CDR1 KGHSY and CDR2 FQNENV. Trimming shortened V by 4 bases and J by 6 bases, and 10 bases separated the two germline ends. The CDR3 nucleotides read TGTGCCAGCAGCCGCAGTTTGGGCGAGCAGTACTTC. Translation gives CASSRSLGEQYF. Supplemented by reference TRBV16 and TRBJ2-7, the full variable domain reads GEEVAQTPKHLVRGEGQKAKLYCAPIKGHSYVFWYQQVLKNEFKFLISFQNENVFDETGMPKERFSAKCLPNSPCSLEIQATKLEDSAVYFCASSRSLGEQYFGPGTRLTVT.

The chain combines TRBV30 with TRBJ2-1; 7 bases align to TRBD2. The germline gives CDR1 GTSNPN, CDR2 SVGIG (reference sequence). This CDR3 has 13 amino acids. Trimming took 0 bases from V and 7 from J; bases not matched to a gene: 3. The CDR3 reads CAWSVLGGNEQFF. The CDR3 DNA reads TGTGCCTGGAGTGTACTGGGGGGGAATGAGCAGTTCTTC.

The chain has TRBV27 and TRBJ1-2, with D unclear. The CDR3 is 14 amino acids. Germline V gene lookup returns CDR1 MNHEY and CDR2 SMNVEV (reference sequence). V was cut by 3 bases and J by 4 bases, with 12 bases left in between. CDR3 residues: CASSFRRSSYGYTF. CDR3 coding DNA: TGTGCCAGCAGTTTTCGACGGAGCAGCTATGGCTACACCTTC.

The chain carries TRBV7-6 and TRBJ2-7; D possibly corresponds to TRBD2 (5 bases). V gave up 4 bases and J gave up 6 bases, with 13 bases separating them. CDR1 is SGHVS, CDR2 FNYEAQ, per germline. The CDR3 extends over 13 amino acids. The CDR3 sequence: CASSSGLLSEQYF. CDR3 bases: TGTGCCAGCAGCTCGGGGTTACTAAGCGAGCAGTACTTC.

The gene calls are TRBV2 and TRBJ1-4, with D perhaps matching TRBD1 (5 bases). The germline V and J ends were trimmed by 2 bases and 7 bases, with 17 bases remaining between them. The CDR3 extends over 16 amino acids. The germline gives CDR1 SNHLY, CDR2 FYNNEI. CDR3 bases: TGTGCCAGCAGTGAAAGGCGAGGGGCGTTCGGTGAAAAACTGTTTTTT. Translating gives CASSERRGAFGEKLFF.